Following are 15 T cell receptor beta chains from one sample sequenced in a study of sequential checkpoint blockade in melanoma. Libraries were prepared by immunoSEQ multiplex PCR; TCRdb keeps only in-frame clonotypes and omits some of them. The sample shows around 410 clones, 26% of them seen only once. Treatment specified: randomized to nivolumab then ipilimumab (arm A) or the reverse (arm B). The material sequenced was tumor tissue (inferred from file names), taken from a patient given nivolumab and ipilimumab in sequence. The source is a human donor with melanoma.

The J gene is TRBJ2-3, the V gene TRBV6-8; D remains unclear. There are 14 residues in the CDR3. Trimming took off 2 bases at V and 2 bases at J, with 8 bases between the two ends. Germline V gives CDR1 MNHGY, CDR2 SAAAGT. DNA of the CDR3: TGTGCCAGCAGTTACGACCACAACACAGATACGCAGTATTTT. This sequence encodes CASSYDHNTDTQYF.

V usage is TRBV11-3 and J usage is TRBJ1-3; TRBD1 matches 9 bases. Germline V gene sequence: CDR1 SGHNT, CDR2 YENEEA. V lost 4 bases to trimming and J lost 2 bases; unmatched junction nucleotides: 3. The CDR3 length is 15 residues. CDR3 residues: CASSSQGAAGNTIYF. The CDR3 DNA reads TGTGCCAGCAGCTCACAGGGGGCTGCTGGAAACACCATATATTTT.

This clone was observed a handful of times. This chain links TRBV6-8 with TRBJ1-1; TRBD1 matches 8 bases. The ends lost 5 bases at V and 3 bases at J; junction bases unmatched: 2. This CDR3 comprises 13 residues. Germline CDR1 is MNHGY and CDR2 is SAAAGT. The CDR3 DNA follows: TGTGCCAGCAGTGCGGACAGGGACACTGAAGCTTTCTTT. It codes for CASSADRDTEAFF.

The V gene is TRBV18, the J gene TRBJ1-5, with unresolved D. Germline CDR1 reads KGHSH; CDR2 reads LQKENI. The CDR3 sequence is 15 residues long. V shed 3 bases and J shed 7 bases, with 16 bases lying between them. The CDR3, as DNA: TGTGCCAGCTCACCTGATTCGGGAGGGCTCCAGCCCCAGCATTTT. It is translated as CASSPDSGGLQPQHF.

The sample holds a few counts of this clone. The chain combines TRBV6-8 with TRBJ1-3, with no clear D. The CDR3 is 15 residues long. V gave up 4 bases and J gave up 2 bases, with 12 bases separating them. The V gene's germline CDR1 is MNHGY and CDR2 SAAAGT. CDR3 coding DNA: TGTGCCAGCAGTTTCTCGTGGGAGGCTGGAAACACCATATATTTT. Its protein is CASSFSWEAGNTIYF.

The chain carries TRBV11-3 and TRBJ2-2; TRBD1 matches 7 bases. CDR3 length: 16 amino acids. Per the germline V gene, CDR1 is SGHNT and CDR2 is YENEEA. After removal of 3 bases from V and 1 base from J, the junction contained 5 bases not matched to a gene. The CDR3 bases are TGTGCCAGCAGCTTGAGACAGGGTATGAACACCGGGGAGCTGTTTTTT. It translates to CASSLRQGMNTGELFF.

This clone was counted only a few times. V usage is TRBV6-8 and J usage is TRBJ2-7; 12 bases are a match to TRBD2. CDR1 MNHGY and CDR2 SAAAGT come from the germline V gene. This CDR3 is 16 amino acids long. Germline trimming cut 6 bases from V and 7 bases from J; bases unmatched to any gene: 13. The CDR3 sequence is CASRRSRLAGVGEQYF. DNA of the CDR3: TGTGCCAGCAGGAGGAGCAGACTAGCGGGAGTAGGGGAGCAGTACTTC.

The V gene is TRBV19, the J gene TRBJ2-4; possibly TRBD2 for D (6 bases). The CDR3 is 15 amino acids. V lost 7 bases to trimming and J lost 5 bases, with 18 bases between them. Germline V gene lookup returns CDR1 LNHDA and CDR2 SQIVND (reference sequence). CDR3 bases: TGTGCCAGTAAACCCCGGGAGCGAGGAGAAAACATTCAGTACTTC. Its translation is CASKPRERGENIQYF.

The genes are TRBV30 and TRBJ1-1; D gene ambiguous. The CDR3 spans 11 residues. Trimming pared 1 base from V and 7 bases from J, leaving 7 bases between. Germline loops: CDR1 GTSNPN, CDR2 SVGIG (reference sequence). DNA for the CDR3: TGTGCCTGGAGTGAGAGGGATGAAGCTTTCTTT. It specifies CAWSERDEAFF.

This chain uses TRBV7-4 with TRBJ2-2; D is undetermined. Germline CDR1 and CDR2: SGHVT and SQSDAQ. This CDR3 has 15 residues. Trimming removed 2 bases at V and 0 bases at J, with 7 bases between. DNA for the CDR3: TGTGCCAGCAGCTTAACCCCTACGAACACCGGGGAGCTGTTTTTT. This encodes CASSLTPTNTGELFF.

The chain recombines TRBV6-8 with TRBJ2-2, with D possibly being TRBD1 (6 bases). CDR1 MNHGY and CDR2 SAAAGT come from the germline V gene. CDR3 length equals 14 residues. V was trimmed by 5 bases and J by 6 bases, leaving 13 bases between them. CDR3 bases: TGTGCCAGCAGTGTCGGGACAACCCCCGGGGAGCTGTTTTTT. Protein: CASSVGTTPGELFF.

CDR3 amino acids: CASSYGGGDTDTQYF. Here the CDR3 DNA reads TGTGCCAGCAGTTACGGGGGAGGGGACACAGATACGCAGTATTTT. V and J are TRBV6-8 and TRBJ2-3; TRBD2 matches 7 bases. The J segment lost 2 bases and the V segment lost 2 bases, leaving 4 bases of the junction unmatched. The germline V gene has CDR1 MNHGY and CDR2 SAAAGT. CDR3 size: 15 residues.

Only a few counts were recorded for this clone. The chain recombines TRBV6-8 with TRBJ1-2; TRBD1 is a possible D gene (6 bases). The V gene's germline CDR1 is MNHGY and CDR2 SAAAGT. The CDR3 covers 14 residues. Between the trimmed V and J ends, which lost 5 bases and 4 bases, there was a span of 14 bases. In DNA, the CDR3 is TGTGCCAGCAGTGTCACAGGGTTAGGCTATGGCTACACCTTC. The encoded protein is CASSVTGLGYGYTF.

This sequence joins TRBV19 and TRBJ1-5; D gene ambiguous. The V gene's germline CDR1 is LNHDA and CDR2 SQIVND (reference sequence). V was cut by 4 bases and J by 0 bases, with 4 bases left in between. The CDR3 has 13 residues. Here the CDR3 DNA reads TGTGCCAGTAGTAGCTTTAGCAATCAGCCCCAGCATTTT. This codes for CASSSFSNQPQHF. The complete variable domain, with remaining parts taken from reference TRBV19 and TRBJ1-5, reads DGGITQSPKYLFRKEGQNVTLSCEQNLNHDAMYWYRQDPGQGLRLIYYSQIVNDFQKGDIAEGYSVSREKKESFPLTVTSAQKNPTAFYLCASSSFSNQPQHFGDGTRLSIL.

V usage is TRBV19 and J usage is TRBJ2-2, with 7 positions matching TRBD1. Germline trimming cut 2 bases from V and 1 base from J; bases unmatched to any gene: 7. This CDR3 comprises 17 residues. The germline CDR1 and CDR2 sequences are LNHDA and SQIVND (reference sequence). The CDR3 bases are TGTGCCAGTAGTATAACTCATCAGGGGGTGAACACCGGGGAGCTGTTTTTT. Translating it yields CASSITHQGVNTGELFF.